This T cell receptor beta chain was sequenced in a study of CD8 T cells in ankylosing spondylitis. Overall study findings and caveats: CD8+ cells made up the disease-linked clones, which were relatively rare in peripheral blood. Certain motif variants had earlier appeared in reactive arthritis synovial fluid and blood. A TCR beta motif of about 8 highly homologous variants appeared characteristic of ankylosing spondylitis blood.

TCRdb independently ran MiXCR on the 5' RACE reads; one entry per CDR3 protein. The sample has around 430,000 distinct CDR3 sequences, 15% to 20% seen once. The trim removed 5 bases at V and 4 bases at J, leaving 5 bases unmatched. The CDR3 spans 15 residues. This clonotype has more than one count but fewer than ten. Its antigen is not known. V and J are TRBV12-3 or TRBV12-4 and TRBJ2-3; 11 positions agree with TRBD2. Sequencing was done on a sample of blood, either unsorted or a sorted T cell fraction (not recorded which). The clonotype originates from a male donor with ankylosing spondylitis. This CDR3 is CASSRLAGLSDTQYF. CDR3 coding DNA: TGTGCCAGCAGTCGACTAGCGGGGTTGTCAGATACGCAGTATTTT.